This T cell receptor (beta chain) was sequenced for a study of cytomegalovirus exposure and HLA in healthy donors (dated by TCRdb to the late 2010s). For context, the study as a whole: In an earlier analysis of 587 of the donors, approximately 260 Gb of sequence data and approximately 100 million unique TCR beta sequences from about 190 million T cells were reported. An earlier analysis of approximately 640 of the donors applied high-throughput TCR beta sequencing to assess whether each TCR beta V gene segment acted as functional or pseudogenic. Donor age, sex, ethnicity and CMV serostatus were collected together with the repertoire data. Among the roughly 400 genotyped donors, around 81% belonged to the genetic ancestry cluster associated with self-reported Caucasian donors. Every repertoire in the discovery cohort had been generated on one and the same sequencing platform. An early release that covered 500 to 800 HLA-typed donors contained 250 to 350 gigabases of sequencing data and 80 million or so unique TCR sequences. In addition to the first cohort of 666 subjects, a separate validation cohort of about 120 different subjects was used. Typing coverage differed by locus: A, B, C, DRB1 and DQB1 were typed in about 620-630 donors, DQA1 in approximately 520, DPA1 in 600 to 610, and DPB1 in 450 to 490. Among about 360 genotyped donors of the cohort, an average of around 240,000 unique TCR beta nucleotide sequences were sequenced per donor, approximately 20% of them non-productive. Roughly 5 DR-DQ haplotypes were handled as single units for association and clustering because linkage in the cohort was strong. A later analysis re-examined previously published TCR beta repertoires from 500 to 700 donors and added high-resolution HLA genotyping to investigate patterns of TCR occurrence. Rather than using new phenotypic data, the later analysis identified candidate immune exposures from TCR beta sequences and from how often those sequences occurred across donors. A later genetic analysis used genome-wide SNP genotypes for about 60% of the roughly 700 donors, treating that subset as a discovery cohort. Both class I and class II loci were covered by HLA typing, at four-digit resolution. The study aimed to test whether signatures of past pathogen exposure could be identified by cataloging public T cell receptors. The T cell repertoires of around 730 subjects were profiled by immunosequencing and related to cytomegalovirus serostatus. To predict cytomegalovirus infection status, the study combined high-throughput TCR immunosequencing, statistical association of individual TCRs with disease status, and machine learning.

The library came from the immunoSEQ multiplex PCR assay. For the multiplex PCR, a mixture combining 60 forward primers for TCR Vbeta segments and 13 reverse primers for TCR Jbeta segments was used. The CDR3 region of rearranged TCR beta genes was amplified from genomic DNA by a multiplex PCR assay. On the Illumina HiSeq System, the amplified TCR beta libraries were sequenced as 87-base-pair reads. The paper's processing steps were these. Across the 700 or so repertoires, a later analysis counted 60 million to 90 million unique TCR beta chains, 9 million to 14 million of which were shared by at least two donors. To remove PCR and sequencing errors, raw reads were error-corrected and collapsed into unique sequences using a nearest-neighbor algorithm that merged closely related sequences. CDR3 sequences were aligned to IMGT reference sequences to assign V, D and J gene segments. Each retained sequence needed at least a six-nucleotide match to both a V gene segment and a J gene segment. Rearrangements were classified as productive when the CDR3 lacked stop codons and remained in frame with V and J, and all other rearrangements were classified as non-productive. CDR3 was defined according to IMGT convention as the region running from the second conserved V-encoded cysteine to the conserved J-encoded phenylalanine. Sequences without an unambiguous match to a single V gene segment were excluded from the earlier analysis of several hundred of the donors. In an earlier analysis of approximately 560 of the donors, a V segment was called functional when productive rearrangements were above 56.7%, and segregating when the standard deviation between donors exceeded 5%. A statistical classification framework was built to diagnose cytomegalovirus status from the catalog of TCR beta chain sequences. In a later analysis, TCR nucleotide sequences were compared against IMGT/GENE-DB human TR gene sequences so that V and J genes could be assigned. A later analysis assigned CDR3 sequences and most-parsimonious VDJ recombination scenarios with the TCRdist pipeline. In a later analysis, each TCR beta chain was defined by its CDR3 amino acid sequence together with its V-gene family, and reads without a unique V-gene family were excluded. To address suspected cross-contamination and a sequencing artifact, a later analysis removed around 600 highly shared, low-generation-probability nucleotide sequences. In a later analysis, a clonal expansion index for each public chain was calculated from normalized within-repertoire ranks of inferred template counts. In a later analysis, generation probabilities were computed with a VDJ recombination model fitted to out-of-frame rearrangements, and the resulting probabilities were checked against IGoR. In a later analysis, hypergeometric tests were used to score TCR-TCR, TCR-HLA and TCR-CMV co-occurrence, with a repertoire-size bias correction applied to TCR pairs. False discovery rates were estimated in a later analysis by permuting HLA or CMV assignments 20 times. A later analysis grouped co-occurring TCRs with DBSCAN, adding TCRdist sequence similarity when clustering within HLA-allele-positive subsets. Repertoires with fewer than 30,000 or more than 120,000 public chains, plus five repertoires with anomalous nucleotide sharing, were excluded from co-occurrence clustering. Imported from immuneACCESS, the table was reduced by TCRdb to in-frame sequences with V and J called. These copies leave out some clones; in studies compared against another copy, an unresolved V gene accounts for under half, and the cause of the remainder is not known. That table furnishes V, J and clone size, whereas the DNA furnished D and trimming. The sample table holds under 150,000 clones, of which less than 65% were seen once. The top ten constitute approximately 11% of the sample.

Comment on this clone: Its antigen remains unidentified. No base-level quality is on record; no much larger clone is a single base apart.

Study-wide findings and limitations: An earlier analysis of around 600 of the donors showed that most TCR beta V segments appeared in productive rearrangements either about 87% or about 30% of the time, which broadly matched IMGT annotations. Only TCR beta chains were sequenced in this cohort, and the absence of alpha or paired-chain data limited detectable features. Because some donors lacked HLA typing at each locus, the association tests relied only on the typed subset. The authors suggested that the approach could potentially be generalized to other disease states and immunological phenotypes. In both the original and validation cohorts, the classifier was reported to diagnose cytomegalovirus status with high specificity and sensitivity. A later analysis reported that several top co-occurrence clusters appeared linked to parvovirus B19, influenza, CMV and Epstein-Barr virus. Strong co-occurrence of HLA alleles, especially DR and DQ, made assigning TCR associations to individual alleles difficult. In vitro tests confirmed that a few of the cytomegalovirus-associated TCR beta chains recognize cytomegalovirus antigens. The 87-base-pair reads could not distinguish some IMGT-functional V segments, including TRBV6-2 and TRBV6-3, so those segments were excluded. A total of some 180 TCR beta chains were listed by the study as associated with cytomegalovirus. Specific HLA alleles were associated with 15,000 to 20,000 TCR beta sequences at a false discovery rate of 0.05 in a later analysis. Presence/absence analyses assumed roughly uniform sequencing depth across donors, an assumption that may not hold. A later analysis found that most CMV-associated TCR beta chains appeared HLA-restricted, with HLA associations seemingly driven largely by CMV exposure. In a later analysis, HLA-associated TCR beta chains were found to be more clonally expanded and to have lower generation probabilities than equally common non-associated chains. While some public TCRs were present in many individuals, most TCR sequences turned up only very rarely across donors. CMV serostatus was the only immune exposure information available for the cohort. Correlated functional status among segregating V segments might reflect linkage disequilibrium, but an unknown experimental factor could not be ruled out. In a later analysis, TCR association rates were found to vary across HLA loci, with the most associated TCRs seen for DRB1 alleles and the fewest for HLA-C alleles. V-gene and J-gene trimming of TCR beta chains was associated with a missense DCLRE1C variant in a later genetic analysis, and the association was replicated in an independent cohort. A further reported finding was that TCR beta sequences accurately predicted the HLA-A and HLA-B alleles for most subjects in the first cohort. Because counts were too low, seventeen rarely observed V segments, including chromosome 9 orphons, were excluded from the earlier analysis of some 540 of the donors. According to a later genetic analysis, donors in an Asian-associated ancestry cluster had fewer N-insertions in productive TCRs than the approximately 710-donor mean. A cluster of highly shared sequence variants was judged likely to be a technical artifact of the sequencing pipeline.

Ends trimmed: V by 6 bases, J by 4 bases; bases unmatched to a gene: 5. The cysteine opens and the phenylalanine closes a CDR3 of 14 amino acids. Only the CDR3 DNA is retained, 42 bases long and in frame from the first base. CDR1 and CDR2 are read off the germline V gene as SQVTM and ANQGSEA. The cohort was made up of approximately 670 healthy bone marrow donors. At the time of sampling, all cohort members were nominally healthy, though unrecorded immune exposures were likely present. The donor was CMV seropositive and belonged to the group of 250 to 300 seropositive cohort members. Each donor provided a peripheral blood sample, and peripheral blood mononuclear cells were used for TCR beta sequencing. Genomic DNA extraction from the blood cell samples was performed with the Qiagen DNeasy Blood Extraction Kit.

The sequencing input was PBMCs. The sequence was obtained from a man in his forties or fifties in good health and CMV-seropositive. The chain links TRBV29-1 with TRBJ2-3, with TRBD2 matching 12 junction bases. The encoded CDR3 is CSVRLAGVSDTQYF. The DNA sequence is given as TGCAGCGTCCGACTAGCGGGAGTATCAGATACGCAGTATTTT.